This TCR beta chain was captured in a study of blood T cell repertoires in COVID-19. Looking at the study overall: Sources were T cells, B-cell-depleted T cells, or PBMCs; the material itself was cDNA or gDNA.

Profiling relied on immunoSEQ multiplex PCR, and the TCRdb table lists in-frame clones only, not all of them. The data contain hundreds of thousands of clones, less than 90% of them singletons. The CDR3 totals 14 residues. Germline V gene lookup returns CDR1 LNHDA and CDR2 SQIVND (reference sequence). With V trimmed by 3 bases and J by 2 bases, 4 bases remained unmatched. The Seattle patients joined while their infection was active and were tracked longitudinally afterward. This TCR was recovered from a woman between 50 and 59 years old with COVID-19, enrolled during active disease. This chain connects TRBV19 to TRBJ2-7, with 7 bases that match TRBD1. The sequencing input was peripheral blood. In DNA form, the CDR3 reads TGTGCCAGTAGTATGGACAGGAGCGCCTACGAGCAGTACTTC. Translated, it gives CASSMDRSAYEQYF.